This record looks at one T cell receptor (beta chain) sequence and its context. Libraries were prepared by immunoSEQ multiplex PCR; TCRdb keeps only in-frame clonotypes and omits some of them. The sample lists 40,000 to 45,000 clones; approximately 90% were seen once. The data are from a study of T cell changes during pregnancy in multiple sclerosis. The germline V gene encodes CDR1 SGHRS and CDR2 YFSETQ. The CDR3 is 14 residues long. V lost 5 bases and J lost 1, with 12 bases in between. Sample: CD4+ T cells from peripheral blood mononuclear cells, taken before pregnancy. The gene calls are TRBV5-1 and TRBJ1-1; maybe TRBD1 (6 bases). This TCR came from a female donor with multiple sclerosis, enrolled in a pregnancy study. This CDR3 is CASRSGTPNTEAFF. In DNA, the CDR3 is TGCGCCAGCAGGTCCGGGACACCGAACACTGAAGCTTTCTTT.